The clone carrying this T cell receptor (beta chain) was seen once. Its target is unknown. The repertoire was sequenced with immunoSEQ multiplex PCR; TCRdb's copy has only in-frame clones and lacks some. The sample contains some 370,000 clones, 83% of which appear only once. The data derive from a study of Ad26.COV2.S vaccination and SARS-CoV-2 variants. In the study overall: Intramuscular Ad26.COV2.S doses were given once or twice, 56 days apart. General observations from the study: Individuals receiving vaccine had higher spike-specific TCR breadth than placebo recipients did. Using TCR breadth and depth analyses may have led to underestimated total T cell responses. Recipients of either vaccine or placebo displayed similar breadth of non-spike TCRs.

This CDR3 comprises 19 residues. V lost 2 bases, J lost 3 bases, and 16 bases stayed unmatched. Germline V CDR1 and CDR2: SGHDT, YYEEEE. Treatment in this sample: over 15 received Ad26.COV2.S at low or high dose, single or two shots; 5 received placebo; per-sample allocation not given. Samples were taken on day 63 after the first vaccine or placebo injection. The rearrangement uses TRBV5-6 and TRBJ2-3, with TRBD2 matching over 9 bases. The clonotype originates from a person aged 18 to 59 who received the Ad26.COV2.S COVID-19 vaccine or a placebo. The sequencing here drew on peripheral blood, taken in a trial of Ad26.COV2.S vaccine versus placebo. DNA of the CDR3: TGTGCCAGCAGCTTATTGCGACTAGCGGAGTCTTGGACGACAGATACGCAGTATTTT. Translated, it gives CASSLLRLAESWTTDTQYF.